The 14 T cell receptor beta chains given below trace back to one sample, sequenced in a study of lymphopenia after photon versus proton radiotherapy. The assay was immunoSEQ multiplex PCR, and TCRdb's table has in-frame clones only and misses some. Among about 83,000 clones listed, approximately 82% were seen once. This specimen was peripheral blood, taken from a patient treated with proton-based radiotherapy. All receptors derive from a man in his sixties with pancreatic cancer.

V gene TRBV6-1 combines with J gene TRBJ2-7; D perhaps matches TRBD2 (6 bases). The V and J ends lost 1 base and 4 bases respectively, with 14 bases between them. This CDR3 is 15 amino acids long. Per germline, CDR1 MNHNS and CDR2 SASEGT. The CDR3 DNA reads TGTGCCAGCAGTGAAGGAAGTAGCGGTAGATACGAGCAGTACTTC. This translates into CASSEGSSGRYEQYF.

V and J are TRBV15 and TRBJ2-3; 9 bases are a match to TRBD2. The CDR3 contains 16 residues. Trimming removed 2 bases from V and 2 bases from J; junction bases left unmatched: 5. Germline V gene data show CDR1 as LNHNV and CDR2 as YYDKDF (reference sequence). The chain's CDR3 is CATSRLAGTTTDTQYF. The CDR3 nucleotides are TGTGCCACCAGCAGACTAGCGGGAACCACCACAGATACGCAGTATTTT. Complete variable domain (other parts from reference TRBV15 and TRBJ2-3): DAMVIQNPRYQVTQFGKPVTLSCSQTLNHNVMYWYQQKSSQAPKLLFHYYDKDFNNEADTPDNFQSRRPNTSFCFLDIRSPGLGDTAMYLCATSRLAGTTTDTQYFGPGTRLTVL.

In its sample, this clone was seen a few times. V is TRBV28 and J is TRBJ1-4; D possibly corresponds to TRBD1 (6 bases). V was clipped by 2 bases and J by 8 bases, with 18 bases between them. CDR3 length equals 16 residues. Germline V gene sequence: CDR1 MDHEN, CDR2 SYDVKM. CDR3 protein: CASSLLSFRGGEKLFF. CDR3 DNA sequence: TGTGCCAGCAGTTTACTTTCATTCAGGGGAGGGGAAAAACTGTTTTTT. Using reference TRBV28 and TRBJ1-4 for the parts outside the CDR3, the full variable domain is DVKVTQSSRYLVKRTGEKVFLECVQDMDHENMFWYRQDPGLGLRLIYFSYDVKMKEKGDIPEGYSVSREKKERFSLILESASTNQTSMYLCASSLLSFRGGEKLFFGSGTQLSVL.

V and J are TRBV4-1 and TRBJ2-7, with TRBD2 matching 7 bases. The CDR3 covers 15 residues. In germline, CDR1 is MGHRA, CDR2 YSYEKL. J lost 7 bases, V lost 1 base, and 10 bases had no gene match. Here the CDR3 DNA reads TGCGCCAGCAGCCAAGCAGCGGGAAGTACATGGGAGCAGTACTTC. Amino acid sequence: CASSQAAGSTWEQYF.

The CDR3 protein is CASMRAQETQYF. CDR3 DNA sequence: TGTGCCAGCATGAGGGCCCAAGAGACCCAGTACTTC. J is TRBJ2-5 and V is TRBV2, with a tentative D call TRBD2 (5 bases). Trimming stripped 7 bases from V and 1 base from J, with 7 bases between. Germline CDR1 SNHLY, CDR2 FYNNEI. CDR3 length: 12 amino acids.

The chain has TRBV4-3 and TRBJ2-6; D assignment may be TRBD1 or TRBD2 (5 bases each). Trimming took off 0 bases at V and 0 bases at J, with 15 bases between the two ends. The length of the CDR3 is 19 residues. CDR1 is LGHNA, CDR2 YSLEER, per germline. As DNA, the CDR3 is TGCGCCAGCAGCCAAGATGGGGGTTCACGCTACTCTGGGGCCAACGTCCTGACTTTC. This translates into CASSQDGGSRYSGANVLTF.

The rearrangement uses TRBV6-5 and TRBJ2-7; 8 positions agree with TRBD1. Germline V lookup: CDR1 MNHEY, CDR2 SVGAGI. J lost 4 bases, V lost 5 bases, and 10 bases had no gene match. CDR3 size: 15 residues. CDR3 sequence: CASSSRQGTSYEQYF. The CDR3, as DNA: TGTGCCAGCAGTAGTCGACAGGGGACCTCATACGAGCAGTACTTC.

The rearrangement joins TRBV7-9 to TRBJ2-1; tentatively, D is TRBD2 (6 bases). Deletions cut 1 base from V and 2 bases from J, with 9 bases between. Looked up from germline, CDR1 is SEHNR and CDR2 is FQNEAQ (reference sequence). CDR3 length equals 15 residues. As DNA, the CDR3 is TGTGCCAGCAGCTTAGACGGGGGTACCTACAATGAGCAGTTCTTC. Translated, it gives CASSLDGGTYNEQFF.

V and J are TRBV29-1 and TRBJ1-1; TRBD1 might be the D (5 bases). Trimming took 6 bases from V and 4 from J, leaving 12 bases between them. CDR3 length: 12 amino acids. The V gene's germline CDR1 is SQVTM and CDR2 ANQGSEA. CDR3 sequence (DNA): TGCAGCGTATGGGACTTCAGCACTGAAGCTTTCTTT. Its translation: CSVWDFSTEAFF.

V usage is TRBV19 and J usage is TRBJ2-1, with a weak D call TRBD1 (7 bases). CDR3 length equals 16 residues. V lost 5 bases and J 2 bases, leaving 16 bases between the germline ends. From germline, CDR1 is LNHDA and CDR2 SQIVND (reference sequence). CDR3 bases: TGTGCCAGTAGTCCCTTCTCAGGGGGGACCTACAATGAGCAGTTCTTC. Protein: CASSPFSGGTYNEQFF.

This clone was found a few times. The sample contains more than one DNA sequence encoding this CDR3. J is TRBJ2-2 and V is TRBV28; D ambiguous. The CDR3 is 13 amino acids. The germline V gene encodes CDR1 MDHEN and CDR2 SYDVKM. Deletions cut 5 bases from V and 4 bases from J, with 8 bases between. CDR3 in amino acids: CASSLEPTGELFF. The CDR3 region has the DNA TGTGCCAGCAGTCTCGAACCCACCGGGGAGCTGTTTTTT. The full variable domain, rest sourced from reference TRBV28 and TRBJ2-2, is DVKVTQSSRYLVKRTGEKVFLECVQDMDHENMFWYRQDPGLGLRLIYFSYDVKMKEKGDIPEGYSVSREKKERFSLILESASTNQTSMYLCASSLEPTGELFFGEGSRLTVL.

This chain connects TRBV29-1 to TRBJ2-1; 7 bases are shared with TRBD1. The germline V gene has CDR1 SQVTM and CDR2 ANQGSEA. V was clipped by 5 bases and J by 0 bases; unmatched bases: 7. The CDR3 contains 15 residues. The CDR3 coding sequence is TGCAGCGTTAGGGGGCCGGGGAGCTCCTACAATGAGCAGTTCTTC. This encodes CSVRGPGSSYNEQFF.

The J gene is TRBJ1-1, the V gene TRBV18; perhaps TRBD1 as D (6 bases). The germline V and J ends were trimmed by 3 bases and 6 bases, with 14 bases remaining between them. Germline assignment: CDR1 KGHSH and CDR2 LQKENI. This CDR3 has 14 residues. The CDR3 loop reads CASSPWSGAAEAFF. CDR3 coding DNA: TGTGCCAGCTCACCGTGGTCAGGGGCGGCTGAAGCTTTCTTT.

V gene TRBV28 combines with J gene TRBJ2-7, with D maybe TRBD2 (7 bases). Germline lookup yields CDR1 MDHEN and CDR2 SYDVKM. The CDR3 covers 15 residues. V lost 3 bases and J 4 bases, leaving 16 bases between the germline ends. CDR3: CASSLPPGGQYEQYF. CDR3 sequence (DNA): TGTGCCAGCAGTTTGCCCCCGGGGGGCCAATACGAGCAGTACTTC.